What follows describes a single T cell receptor (beta chain). This specimen comes from a study of blood T cell repertoires in COVID-19. The overall study: COVID-19 samples collected from the United States, Italy and Spain covered acute and convalescent phases. PBMCs, B-cell-depleted T cells, or T cells provided the cDNA or gDNA that made up the material.

Germline assignment: CDR1 MNHEY and CDR2 SMNVEV (reference sequence). Losses at the gene ends were 6 bases for V and 8 bases for J; bases not matched to a gene: 11. The CDR3 totals 15 residues. In the original processing: Amplified reference gene primers provided the basis for estimating nucleated cell counts. Only in-frame clones appear in the TCRdb table, and some are missing; sequencing was by immunoSEQ multiplex PCR. That table furnishes V, J and clone size, whereas the DNA furnished D and trimming. This table holds 150,000 to 200,000 clones, around 85% found once. Specimen: peripheral blood. This clonotype was obtained from a woman aged 80 or older with acute or convalescent COVID-19. The chain links TRBV27 to TRBJ1-4; the match to TRBD1 covers 8 bases. The CDR3 DNA follows: TGTGCCAGCAGACCAGGGGGCCCCAGGTGGGAAAAACTGTTTTTT. This gives the protein CASRPGGPRWEKLFF.